This TCR beta chain was sequenced for a study of PD-1 blockade in classical Hodgkin lymphoma. Study outcomes and limitations: Prior to therapy, complete responders displayed diversity much like that of newly diagnosed patients.

Per the germline V gene, CDR1 is SGHRS and CDR2 is YFSETQ. Trimming shortened V by 0 bases and J by 2 bases, and 7 bases separated the two germline ends. The CDR3 sequence is 14 residues long. Clones were sequenced by immunoSEQ multiplex PCR, and TCRdb holds only the in-frame ones, with some missing. Among roughly 48,000 clones listed, 86% were seen once. Note on this clone: Its antigen is unidentified.

Time point described: cycle 4 day 1 (C4D1), after around six weeks of nivolumab. Each and every patient relapsed after autologous stem cell transplantation, and patients got differing brentuximab vedotin exposure. The origin of this receptor is a human donor with classical Hodgkin lymphoma. Sample: peripheral blood mononuclear cells (PBMCs), taken before the fourth cycle of nivolumab. The chain links TRBV5-1 to TRBJ2-3; D is unclear. The CDR3 loop is CASSLGPLTDTQYF. CDR3 DNA sequence: TGCGCCAGCAGCTTGGGCCCCCTCACAGATACGCAGTATTTT.